The next 20 T cell receptor beta chains were all read from a single sample in a study of T cell responses to AZD1222 COVID-19 vaccine. Data came from immunoSEQ multiplex PCR; TCRdb stores just in-frame clones and leaves some out. The table lists roughly 130,000 clones, about 91% of them singletons, with around 1.7% in the top ten. The sequences come from peripheral blood, collected on day 0 of AZD1222 vaccination. These receptor sequences come from an adult in good health.

The chain has TRBV2 and TRBJ2-6; D is possibly TRBD1 or TRBD2 (5 bases each). The CDR3 length is 18 residues. CDR1 is SNHLY and CDR2 is FYNNEI in the germline V gene. V was shortened by 6 bases and J by 2 bases, with 20 bases between the two germline ends. The CDR3 DNA is TGTGCCAGCAGAGTTGGGGGTGCATTACGAGCTGGGGCCAACGTCCTGACTTTC. Translation: CASRVGGALRAGANVLTF.

The genes are TRBV3-1 (or the pseudogene TRBV3-2) and TRBJ1-1, with 7 bases lining up with TRBD1. Germline CDR1 is LGHDT and CDR2 is YNNKEL (reference sequence). V trimming: 5 bases; J trimming: 7 bases; junction bases outside the gene matches: 7. The CDR3 spans 13 residues. The CDR3 DNA reads as TGTGCCAGCAGCAATACAGGGGAGGGTGAAGCTTTCTTT. It codes for CASSNTGEGEAFF.

The gene calls are TRBV4-2 and TRBJ1-2; the match to TRBD1 covers 11 bases. V was clipped by 5 bases and J by 8 bases; unmatched bases: 13. The CDR3 totals 16 residues. CDR1 is LGHNA and CDR2 is YNFKEQ in the germline V gene. The CDR3 loop is CASSSQGRTGGRGYTF. The CDR3 region has the DNA TGTGCCAGCAGCAGCCAGGGTCGGACAGGGGGCCGGGGCTACACCTTC.

This clone was counted a single time. The rearrangement joins TRBV19 to TRBJ2-3, with 9 bases identical to TRBD1. The CDR3 extends over 16 amino acids. Germline CDR1 is LNHDA and CDR2 is SQIVND (reference sequence). Unmatched junction bases numbered 14, after V lost 7 bases and J lost 6 bases. The CDR3 loop is CASTGDRETQGDTQYF. DNA for the CDR3: TGTGCCAGTACGGGGGACAGGGAGACCCAGGGGGATACGCAGTATTTT.

The chain uses TRBV7-8 and TRBJ1-1, with a possible D match to TRBD1 (6 bases). Trimming pared 1 base from V and 0 bases from J, leaving 9 bases between. The germline V gene has CDR1 SGHVS and CDR2 FQNEAQ. CDR3 length equals 15 residues. As DNA, the CDR3 is TGTGCCAGCAGCTTAGAGGACAGATTGAACACTGAAGCTTTCTTT. Its translation is CASSLEDRLNTEAFF.

The chain joins TRBV30 to TRBJ1-6; TRBD1 might be the D (5 bases). The V gene lost 7 bases and the J gene lost 8 bases, with 15 bases spanning the gap. The CDR3 loop spans 13 amino acids. The germline V gene encodes CDR1 GTSNPN and CDR2 SVGIG (reference sequence). This CDR3 is CASERGLDSPLHF. CDR3 nucleotide sequence: TGTGCCTCCGAGAGGGGTCTGGATTCACCCCTCCACTTT.

This chain uses TRBV19 with TRBJ1-1; no clear D. Trimming removed 2 bases at V and 5 bases at J, with 18 bases between. CDR1 and CDR2 from the germline V gene are LNHDA and SQIVND (reference sequence). The CDR3 has 16 amino acids. CDR3 loop: CASSIKKELGWTEAFF. The CDR3 coding sequence is TGTGCCAGTAGTATAAAAAAGGAGCTGGGCTGGACTGAAGCTTTCTTT.

V gene TRBV6-5 combines with J gene TRBJ2-2; 7 bases match TRBD1. This CDR3 has 14 residues. Germline lookup yields CDR1 MNHEY and CDR2 SVGAGI. Germline trimming cut 6 bases from V and 0 bases from J; bases unmatched to any gene: 1. This CDR3 reads CASSGTANTGELFF. As DNA, the CDR3 is TGTGCCAGCAGCGGGACAGCGAACACCGGGGAGCTGTTTTTT.

V and J are TRBV7-2 and TRBJ1-4; the match to TRBD1 covers 8 bases. Germline CDR1 and CDR2: SGHTA and FQGNSA. The CDR3 has 14 amino acids. Germline trimming cut 5 bases from V and 8 bases from J; bases unmatched to any gene: 7. The DNA for the CDR3 is TGTGCCAGCAGCCCCGGGACAGGAGGGGAAAAACTGTTTTTT. This codes for CASSPGTGGEKLFF.

V gene TRBV10-3 combines with J gene TRBJ1-1, with unresolved D. Looked up from germline, CDR1 is ENHRY and CDR2 is SYGVKD. This CDR3 has 12 residues. V lost 7 bases to trimming and J lost 0 bases, with 6 bases between them. DNA of the CDR3: TGTGCCATCAACAGTTTGAACACTGAAGCTTTCTTT. Amino acids: CAINSLNTEAFF.

The CDR3 nucleotides read TGTGCCAGTAAATCTACGGGGGAGCAGTACTTC. Its protein product is CASKSTGEQYF. This chain joins TRBV19 and TRBJ2-7; D possibly corresponds to TRBD2 (5 bases). V was clipped by 7 bases and J by 7 bases, with 11 bases between them. This CDR3 is built from 11 residues. Germline CDR1 and CDR2: LNHDA and SQIVND (reference sequence).

The chain combines TRBV12-3 or TRBV12-4 with TRBJ1-2; D gene ambiguous. Trimming cost V 1 base and J 5 bases, with 5 bases left between them. The CDR3 loop spans 12 amino acids. CDR3 region: CASSLGPYGYTF. CDR3 in DNA: TGTGCCAGCAGTTTAGGTCCATATGGCTACACCTTC.

This clone was seen just once. The rearrangement links TRBV9 to TRBJ2-5; D perhaps matches TRBD2 (5 bases). The CDR3 runs 14 residues. In germline, CDR1 is SGDLS, CDR2 YYNGEE. V was trimmed by 0 bases and J by 1 base, leaving 7 bases between them. The CDR3 bases are TGTGCCAGCAGCGTAGGGACTGCCCAAGAGACCCAGTACTTC. This codes for CASSVGTAQETQYF.

V usage is TRBV30 and J usage is TRBJ2-2; 11 nucleotides agree with TRBD1. V shed 3 bases and J 4 bases; nucleotides not matched to a gene: 7. Germline V gives CDR1 GTSNPN, CDR2 SVGIG (reference sequence). This CDR3 is 16 amino acids long. The DNA for the CDR3 is TGTGCCTGGAGGGGATTCGGGACAGGGGGCACCGGGGAGCTGTTTTTT. Its translation: CAWRGFGTGGTGELFF.

This chain connects TRBV24-1 to TRBJ1-2, with a weak D call TRBD1 (5 bases). V gave up 10 bases and J gave up 8 bases, with 31 bases separating them. There are 17 residues in the CDR3. The germline V gene encodes CDR1 KGHDR and CDR2 SFDVKD. The CDR3 protein is CATSLRSEGSQLVGYTF. DNA of the CDR3: TGTGCCACTTCCCTCCGGAGTGAGGGGTCCCAACTGGTCGGCTACACCTTC.

The DNA of the CDR3 is TGTGCCAGCAGCTTTTCTGCAGGGGCAGGCACAGATACGCAGTATTTT. It specifies CASSFSAGAGTDTQYF. The chain has TRBV7-2 and TRBJ2-3, with D maybe TRBD1 (6 bases). This CDR3 has 16 amino acids. Per the germline V gene, CDR1 is SGHTA and CDR2 is FQGNSA. V was shortened by 3 bases and J by 1 base, with 14 bases between the two germline ends.

The rearrangement links TRBV5-1 to TRBJ1-2; no firm D call. The CDR3 spans 13 residues. Per germline, CDR1 SGHRS and CDR2 YFSETQ. V was trimmed by 7 bases and J by 4 bases, leaving 14 bases between them. DNA for the CDR3: TGCGCCAGCGGATCAGGAGAGTTCTATGGCTACACCTTC. It translates to CASGSGEFYGYTF.

The genes are TRBV6-6 and TRBJ1-2; TRBD1 might be the D (5 bases). This CDR3 contains 13 residues. The germline CDR1 and CDR2 sequences are MNHNY and SVGAGI (reference sequence). V was cut by 4 bases and J by 3 bases, with 9 bases left in between. As DNA, the CDR3 is TGTGCCAGCAGTTTCACAGGTTACTATGGCTACACCTTC. Residues: CASSFTGYYGYTF.

The rearrangement uses TRBV7-9 and TRBJ2-3, with TRBD2 matching over 9 bases. The CDR3 covers 14 residues. Germline V gene lookup returns CDR1 SEHNR and CDR2 FQNEAQ (reference sequence). Trimming took 4 bases from V and 4 from J; bases not matched to a gene: 3. CDR3 coding DNA: TGTGCCAGCAGCTCCGGGACTAGCCCAGATACGCAGTATTTT. This sequence encodes CASSSGTSPDTQYF.

The V and J genes are TRBV7-2 and TRBJ1-6, with no clear D. The CDR3 is 15 residues long. From germline, CDR1 is SGHTA and CDR2 FQGNSA. V was cut by 5 bases and J by 8 bases, with 16 bases left in between. CDR3 nucleotide sequence: TGTGCCAGCAGCCCCCGGGTAGGGATGGATTCACCCCTCCACTTT. Amino acids: CASSPRVGMDSPLHF.